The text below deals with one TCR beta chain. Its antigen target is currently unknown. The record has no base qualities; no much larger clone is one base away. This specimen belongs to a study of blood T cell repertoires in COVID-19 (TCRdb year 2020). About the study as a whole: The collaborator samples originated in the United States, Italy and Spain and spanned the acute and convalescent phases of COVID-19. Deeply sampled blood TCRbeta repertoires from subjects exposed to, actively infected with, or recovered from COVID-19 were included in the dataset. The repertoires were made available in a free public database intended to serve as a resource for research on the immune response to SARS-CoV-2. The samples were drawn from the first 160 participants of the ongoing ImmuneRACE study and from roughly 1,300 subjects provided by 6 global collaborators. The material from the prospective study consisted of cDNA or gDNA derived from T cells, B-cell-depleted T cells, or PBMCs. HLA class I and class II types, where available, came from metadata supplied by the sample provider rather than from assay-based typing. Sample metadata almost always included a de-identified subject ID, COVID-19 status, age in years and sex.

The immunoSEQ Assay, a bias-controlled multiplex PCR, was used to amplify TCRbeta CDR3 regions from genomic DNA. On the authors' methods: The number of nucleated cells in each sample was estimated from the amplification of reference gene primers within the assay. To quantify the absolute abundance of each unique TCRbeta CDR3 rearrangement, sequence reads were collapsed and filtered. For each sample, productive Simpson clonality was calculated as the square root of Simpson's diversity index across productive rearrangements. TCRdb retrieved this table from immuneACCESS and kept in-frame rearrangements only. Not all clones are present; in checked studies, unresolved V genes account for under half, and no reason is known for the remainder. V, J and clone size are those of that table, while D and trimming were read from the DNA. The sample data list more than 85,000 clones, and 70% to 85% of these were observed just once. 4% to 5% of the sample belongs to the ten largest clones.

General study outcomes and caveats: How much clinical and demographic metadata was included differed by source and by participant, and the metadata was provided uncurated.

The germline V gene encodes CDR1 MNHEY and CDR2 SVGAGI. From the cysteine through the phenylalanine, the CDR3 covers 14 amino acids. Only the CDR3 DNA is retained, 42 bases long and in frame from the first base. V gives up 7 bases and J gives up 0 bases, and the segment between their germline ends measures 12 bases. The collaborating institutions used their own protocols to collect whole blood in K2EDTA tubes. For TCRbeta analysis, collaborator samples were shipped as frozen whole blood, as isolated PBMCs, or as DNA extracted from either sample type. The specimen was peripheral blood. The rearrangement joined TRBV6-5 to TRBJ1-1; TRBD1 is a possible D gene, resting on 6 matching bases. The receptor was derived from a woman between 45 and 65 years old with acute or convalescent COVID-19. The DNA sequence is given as TGTGCCAGCACCCAGGGGTACTTGAACACTGAAGCTTTCTTT. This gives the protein CASTQGYLNTEAFF.